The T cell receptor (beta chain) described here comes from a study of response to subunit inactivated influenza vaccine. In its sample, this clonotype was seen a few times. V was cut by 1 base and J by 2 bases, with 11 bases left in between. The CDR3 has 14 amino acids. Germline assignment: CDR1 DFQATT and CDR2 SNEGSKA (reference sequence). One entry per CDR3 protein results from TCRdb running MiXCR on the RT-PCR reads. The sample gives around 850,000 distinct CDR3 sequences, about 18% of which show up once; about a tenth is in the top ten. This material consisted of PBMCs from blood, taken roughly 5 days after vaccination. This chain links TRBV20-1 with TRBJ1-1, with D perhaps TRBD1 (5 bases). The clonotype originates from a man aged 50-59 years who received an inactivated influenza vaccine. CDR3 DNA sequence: TGCAGTGCTAGAGCCCGGGGACCAAACACTGAAGCTTTCTTT. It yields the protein CSARARGPNTEAFF.